These 10 T cell receptor beta chains share one sample of origin, sequenced in a study of a mutant IDH1 vaccine in newly diagnosed glioma (dated by TCRdb to the early 2020s). The time point label corresponds to: week 11, during vaccination. Each vaccine dose, consisting of 300 ug of a 20-mer mutant IDH1 peptide in Montanide, was administered subcutaneously with topical imiquimod. Library construction relied on the immunoSEQ multiplex PCR assay. In TCRdb, the immuneACCESS table is reduced to in-frame sequences with V and J assigned. These tables do not hold every clone; where another copy was compared, an unresolved V gene accounts for under half, and the others remain unexplained. This sample is represented by about 62,000 clones; over 75% of them were singletons. The leading ten clones occupy approximately 1.9% of the sample. Their antigen targets remain unknown. Sequenced material: PBMCs, taken from a glioma patient whose treatment included an IDH1 peptide vaccine. Every receptor here comes from a man aged 35 to 55 with glioma.

This chain joins TRBV5-1 and TRBJ2-1; TRBD2 might be the D (6 bases). V lost 0 bases to trimming and J lost 3 bases, with 10 bases between them. This CDR3 spans 15 amino acids. Germline V gives CDR1 SGHRS, CDR2 YFSETQ. This CDR3 is CASSLEEGYYNEQFF. The DNA for the CDR3 is TGCGCCAGCAGCTTGGAGGAGGGGTACTACAATGAGCAGTTCTTC.

As DNA, the CDR3 is TGTGCCAGCAGTCTCGGACCGAATGAAAAACTGTTTTTT. Translating it yields CASSLGPNEKLFF. The chain joins TRBV6-1 to TRBJ1-4; no reliable D call. Per the germline V gene, CDR1 is MNHNS and CDR2 is SASEGT. This CDR3 comprises 13 residues. The V gene lost 5 bases and the J gene lost 5 bases, with 9 bases spanning the gap.

The V and J genes are TRBV19 and TRBJ2-1; D gene uncertain. The V and J ends lost 4 bases and 4 bases respectively, with 11 bases between them. Germline lookup yields CDR1 LNHDA and CDR2 SQIVND (reference sequence). The CDR3 loop spans 14 amino acids. The CDR3 loop is CASSTGTRYNEQFF. In DNA, the CDR3 is TGTGCCAGTAGTACCGGAACCCGATACAATGAGCAGTTCTTC.

This chain connects TRBV27 to TRBJ2-1; 8 bases are shared with TRBD1. The CDR3 length is 18 residues. Germline V gene data show CDR1 as MNHEY and CDR2 as SMNVEV (reference sequence). V dropped 3 bases and J dropped 1; count of bases not matched to a gene: 11. Here the CDR3 DNA reads TGTGCCAGCAGTTTTGACAGGGGCGAAAGAGGATCCTACAATGAGCAGTTCTTC. Protein: CASSFDRGERGSYNEQFF.

This clone was detected only a few times. The V call is TRBV27, the J call TRBJ2-2, with TRBD2 matching over 8 bases. Trimming at V came to 6 bases and at J to 2 bases, leaving 5 bases not matched to a gene. The CDR3 contains 15 residues. In germline, CDR1 is MNHEY, CDR2 SMNVEV (reference sequence). The chain's CDR3 is CASRRGDLNTGELFF. The CDR3 nucleotides read TGTGCCAGCAGGCGGGGGGACCTTAACACCGGGGAGCTGTTTTTT.

Comment on this clone: At one of its ends the junction is not consistent with the germline gene, which may arise from a read error. The chain carries TRBV6-1 and TRBJ2-1; no reliable D call. The CDR3 covers 15 residues. Germline lookup yields CDR1 MNHNS and CDR2 SASEGT. CDR3 in DNA: TGTGCCAGCAGTGAAACGCCAGGTCCCTACGATGAGCAGTTCTTC. It encodes CASSETPGPYDEQFF.

The genes are TRBV27 and TRBJ2-7; D gene uncertain. Germline CDR1 reads MNHEY; CDR2 reads SMNVEV (reference sequence). CDR3 size: 13 residues. Trimming left V 0 bases short and J 3 bases short, with 6 bases between. The CDR3 DNA follows: TGTGCCAGCAGTTTATCGTCCGGCTACGAGCAGTACTTC. Protein product: CASSLSSGYEQYF.

The chain joins TRBV10-3 to TRBJ2-5; D gene ambiguous. Germline V gene sequence: CDR1 ENHRY, CDR2 SYGVKD. The ends were cut back, 4 bases at V and 5 bases at J, with 14 bases in the middle. CDR3 size: 14 residues. CDR3 amino acids: CAISGGRPEETQYF. CDR3 in DNA: TGTGCCATCAGTGGTGGCCGTCCCGAGGAGACCCAGTACTTC.

V and J are TRBV5-1 and TRBJ1-2; possible D gene TRBD1, 5 bases. Germline V lookup: CDR1 SGHRS, CDR2 YFSETQ. The CDR3 has 14 amino acids. V lost 4 bases and J 0 bases, leaving 10 bases between the germline ends. The CDR3 region is CASSADSTNYGYTF. DNA of the CDR3: TGCGCCAGCAGCGCCGACAGCACTAACTATGGCTACACCTTC.

This chain joins TRBV7-9 and TRBJ2-1; D is ambiguous. Germline-derived CDR1 and CDR2 are SEHNR and FQNEAQ (reference sequence). CDR3 length: 18 amino acids. V was clipped by 4 bases and J by 0 bases, with 19 bases between them. The CDR3 sequence: CASSSELQSLSSYNEQFF. CDR3 DNA: TGTGCCAGCAGCTCCGAACTCCAGAGTCTGAGCTCCTACAATGAGCAGTTCTTC.